These T cell receptor beta chains were read from a single sample in a study of human T cells and chemical hapten exposure. TCRdb ran MiXCR on the RACE reads and lists one entry per CDR3 protein. This table has more than 70,000 distinct CDR3 sequences, roughly 8% appearing once. Sequenced sample: whole blood. These receptors all stem from a female donor in good health. Some clones in this sample may be carry-over from other donors' samples. Each CDR3 is given with its conserved first and last residue. The order of the fields is V gene, clone size, J gene, D gene, CDR3 DNA, CDR3 protein. The D gene is left open where the match is weak. Only some rows state a clone size, as once, few, many or a class for expanded clones.

V gene: TRBV6-2/TRBV6-3; clone size: few; J gene: TRBJ1-2; D gene: NA; CDR3 DNA: TGTGCCAGCCTAGGGTCGCAACCCCACTATGGCTACACCTTC; CDR3 protein: CASLGSQPHYGYTF
V gene: TRBV11-3; clone size: few; J gene: TRBJ2-1; D gene: NA; CDR3 DNA: TGTGCCAGCAGCCATAGGAAAACTGGCCGGACCTACAATGAGCAGTTCTTC; CDR3 protein: CASSHRKTGRTYNEQFF
V gene: TRBV2; clone size: NA; J gene: TRBJ2-1; D gene: NA; CDR3 DNA: TGTGCCAGCAAACGTGGGGTGGGTGAGCAGTTCTTC; CDR3 protein: CASKRGVGEQFF
V gene: TRBV25-1; clone size: few; J gene: TRBJ2-1; D gene: TRBD1; CDR3 DNA: TGTGCCAGCAGCCGTCCCGGGACAGGTTACAATGAGCAGTTCTTC; CDR3 protein: CASSRPGTGYNEQFF
V gene: TRBV6-6; clone size: NA; J gene: TRBJ1-2; D gene: TRBD1; CDR3 DNA: TGTGCCAGCAGCAACGGGGTAGGGGGCTACTATGGCTACACCTTC; CDR3 protein: CASSNGVGGYYGYTF
V gene: TRBV12-3/TRBV12-4; clone size: few; J gene: TRBJ2-7; D gene: TRBD2; CDR3 DNA: TGTGCCAGCAGTTCCCGGGAGGATGGGGAGCAGTACTTC; CDR3 protein: CASSSREDGEQYF
V gene: TRBV3-1; clone size: few; J gene: TRBJ2-5; D gene: NA; CDR3 DNA: TGTGCCAGCAGCCCCTCGGGACAAAGAGAGGGGACCCAGTACTTC; CDR3 protein: CASSPSGQREGTQYF
V gene: TRBV10-3; clone size: many; J gene: TRBJ2-6; D gene: NA; CDR3 DNA: TGTGCCATCAGCATAACCTCAAATGGACAGACCTCTGGGGCCAACGTCCTGACTTTC; CDR3 protein: CAISITSNGQTSGANVLTF
V gene: TRBV5-1; clone size: NA; J gene: TRBJ2-5; D gene: TRBD2; CDR3 DNA: TGCGCCAGCAGCCGCCAGACAGCGGGGCAAGAGACCCAGTACTTC; CDR3 protein: CASSRQTAGQETQYF
V gene: TRBV12-3/TRBV12-4; clone size: many; J gene: TRBJ1-6; D gene: TRBD1; CDR3 DNA: TGTGCCAGCAGTTTAAGGACAGGGAATTCACCCCTCCACTTT; CDR3 protein: CASSLRTGNSPLHF
V gene: TRBV28; clone size: NA; J gene: TRBJ1-4; D gene: NA; CDR3 DNA: TGTGCCAGCAGTTTACTGGGAGAAGATGAAAAACTGTTTTTT; CDR3 protein: CASSLLGEDEKLFF
V gene: TRBV5-1; clone size: NA; J gene: TRBJ1-4; D gene: NA; CDR3 DNA: TGCGCCGGCATGCGGGGGCGGGAAAAACTGTTTTTT; CDR3 protein: CAGMRGREKLFF
V gene: TRBV29-1; clone size: many; J gene: TRBJ2-2; D gene: NA; CDR3 DNA: TGCAGCGTTGAAGGACAAACGAACACCGGGGAGCTGTTTTTT; CDR3 protein: CSVEGQTNTGELFF
V gene: TRBV7-8; clone size: many; J gene: TRBJ2-3; D gene: NA; CDR3 DNA: TGTGCCAGCAGCTTAGTTGCTAGCACAGATACGCAGTATTTT; CDR3 protein: CASSLVASTDTQYF
V gene: TRBV28; clone size: NA; J gene: TRBJ1-1; D gene: NA; CDR3 DNA: TGTGCCAGCAGTCTCGGGTCCCGGGATACTGAAGCTTTCTTT; CDR3 protein: CASSLGSRDTEAFF
V gene: TRBV20-1; clone size: NA; J gene: TRBJ1-2; D gene: NA; CDR3 DNA: TGCAGTCTTTCTTCAGGGGTTGGCTACACCTTC; CDR3 protein: CSLSSGVGYTF
V gene: TRBV12-3/TRBV12-4; clone size: NA; J gene: TRBJ1-1; D gene: TRBD1; CDR3 DNA: TGTGCCAGCAGCCCGACAGGGTGGGTCACTGAAGCTTTCTTT; CDR3 protein: CASSPTGWVTEAFF
V gene: TRBV6-2/TRBV6-3; clone size: NA; J gene: TRBJ1-6; D gene: NA; CDR3 DNA: TGTGCCAGCAGTTACTCGGGGCGGGCCCGGACTTCACCCCTCCACTTT; CDR3 protein: CASSYSGRARTSPLHF
V gene: TRBV5-5; clone size: few; J gene: TRBJ2-2; D gene: NA; CDR3 DNA: TGTGCCAGCAGCTTCTGGCAGGGAGTAGCCGGGGAGCTGTTTTTT; CDR3 protein: CASSFWQGVAGELFF
V gene: TRBV9; clone size: NA; J gene: TRBJ2-7; D gene: TRBD2; CDR3 DNA: TGTGCCAGCAGCGTACAAGCGGGAGAGTGCGACGAGCAGTACTTC; CDR3 protein: CASSVQAGECDEQYF
V gene: TRBV7-2; clone size: NA; J gene: TRBJ2-3; D gene: TRBD2; CDR3 DNA: TGTGCCAGCAGCCACGGGACTAGCATCACAGATACGCAGTATTTT; CDR3 protein: CASSHGTSITDTQYF
V gene: TRBV27; clone size: few; J gene: TRBJ2-3; D gene: TRBD2; CDR3 DNA: TGTGCCAGCAGTTGGAGCGGGAGTACAGATACGCAGTATTTT; CDR3 protein: CASSWSGSTDTQYF
V gene: TRBV6-2/TRBV6-3; clone size: few; J gene: TRBJ2-1; D gene: NA; CDR3 DNA: TGTGCCAGCAGTTTACTAGTGCAGGATGAGCAGTTCTTC; CDR3 protein: CASSLLVQDEQFF
V gene: TRBV20-1; clone size: many; J gene: TRBJ2-7; D gene: NA; CDR3 DNA: TGCAGTGCTAGAGATATTCGGGGCGAGCAGTACTTC; CDR3 protein: CSARDIRGEQYF